This T cell receptor beta chain was obtained from a study of shared clonotypes between healthy human individuals. Study background: Those who served as donors were a couple of women and a few men between the ages of 18 and 49.

V was shortened by 1 base and J by 4 bases, with 15 bases between the two germline ends. From germline, CDR1 is SGHVS and CDR2 FQNEAQ. CDR3 size: 16 residues. Replicate PCRs for sorted subsets used approximately 190 ng DNA; this equaled around 28,000 T cell genomes. Here immunoSEQ multiplex PCR was the method, and the copy in TCRdb shows in-frame clones only, minus some. The sample lists some 2,000,000 clones; approximately 94% were seen once. Naive CD4+ cells were CD45RA-selected; the remaining cells were memory. This receptor was taken from a man in his late teens or twenties in good health. V and J are TRBV7-8 and TRBJ2-3; the D gene is possibly TRBD2 (6 bases). Sequencing was performed on naive CD4+ T cells sorted from blood. Subset of the sample: CD45RA+ positively selected. The CDR3 nucleotides are TGTGCCAGCAGCTTAGGAATGGGAGGACGATCAGATACGCAGTATTTT. Protein sequence: CASSLGMGGRSDTQYF.